The clone carrying this T cell receptor (beta chain) was seen a handful of times. Amplification yielded TCR beta CDR3 regions, with RNA transcripts as the source. The study used the HTBI primer set for a first-round RT-PCR of the TCR CDR3. TCRdb reprocessed the multiplex PCR reads with MiXCR, giving one entry per CDR3 protein. The sample yields approximately 590,000 distinct CDR3 sequences, 15% to 18% seen once. The sample is drawn from a study of T cells in Graves' hyperthyroidism and ophthalmopathy. The specimen was blood. The receptor was derived from a woman in her 30s with Graves' hyperthyroidism.

Here the CDR3 DNA reads TGTGCCCCAGGCACAACCTACGAGCAGTACTTC. Translation: CAPGTTYEQYF. This chain connects TRBV7-9 to TRBJ2-7; D uncertain. Germline V gene lookup returns CDR1 SEHNR and CDR2 FQNEAQ (reference sequence). The CDR3 runs 11 residues. V lost 11 bases and J 2 bases, leaving 10 bases between the germline ends.